This T cell receptor (beta chain) was captured by sequencing in a study of T cell responses to AZD1222 COVID-19 vaccine (dated by TCRdb to about 2021). For the study in its entirety: A total of 240 or so trial participants underwent TCR sequencing, of whom around 210 had received two doses of AZD1222 and 26 had received two doses of the MenACWY control vaccine. Trial participants were enrolled into age subgroups of 18-55, 56-69 and 70-plus years, which contained around 140, 26 and 57 TCR-sequenced participants, respectively.

V and J lose 5 bases and 4 bases, and a span of 7 bases separates them. As encoded in the germline V gene, CDR1 is MDHEN while CDR2 is SYDVKM. The CDR3 runs 12 residues from the cysteine to the phenylalanine. Just CDR3 DNA is preserved here, 36 bases in frame from base 1. The CDR3 regions of human TCRbeta chains were analyzed by immunosequencing. As for how the authors treated the data: Repertoire TCRs were checked for matches against a reference library of SARS-CoV-2-specific TCRs that had been generated using the MIRA antigen-specificity platform. Breadth was defined as the fraction of unique TCRs that were SARS-CoV-2-associated. Depth was defined as the fraction of total T cells that were SARS-CoV-2-associated. Using the MIRA data, each spike-specific TCR was mapped to the spike region that the TCR reacts to and placed in a CD4 or CD8 class. Log10-transformed breadth and depth values were compared by one-way ANOVA with Sidak's multiple comparisons tests. The source is immuneACCESS, and TCRdb retained only in-frame sequences with V and J called. Part of the clones is not carried over; for the studies checked, unresolved V genes explain less than half of this, and the remainder is unexplained. D and trimming come from the DNA, and the V and J calls and clone size come from that table. For this sample there are roughly 120,000 clones; about 89% appear just once. The leading ten clones occupy 7.1% of the sample.

The paper's findings and limits, for the study overall: Only six AZD1222 recipients were SARS-CoV-2 seropositive at baseline, limiting conclusions about previously exposed vaccinees. The 56-69-year group was small, and its depth increase did not reach significance, likely because of low power. Because no samples from the day 14 peak response were available, repertoires could be characterized only after the peak T cell response. Most participants were white British and females outnumbered males, and the authors suggested that clonal diversity may have been underestimated. After two AZD1222 doses, spike-specific TCR breadth and depth were significantly higher than at day 0 and than in MenACWY recipients. Epitopes outside the regions mutated in the B.1.351 and B.1.1.7 variants were reportedly recognized by nearly half of the unique spike-specific TCRs. Vaccine-associated CD4 TCRs spanned the whole spike protein, with dominant responses in regions 160-218 and 743-854.

As to this clone: Its antigen remains unidentified. No base quality information exists; no much larger clone differs at one position.

Interpreted using the paper, the time point label stands for: about 28 days (+/-7) after the second vaccine dose. AZD1222 recipients given second doses at about 4 weeks or at about 12 weeks were pooled, since spike-specific TCR depth and breadth were not found to differ between the two schedules. The vaccinee samples were drawn from two UK trials, COV001 and COV002, one of which was a single-blind randomized controlled phase 2/3 trial testing AZD1222 (ChAdOx1 nCoV-19) in healthy adults. For TCRbeta chain sequencing, PBMC samples were collected from trial participants at day 0 and at day 28 after the second dose.

The V and J genes are TRBV28 and TRBJ2-3, with no D gene named confidently. The source was peripheral blood, collected 28 days after the second AZD1222 dose. The clonotype was recovered from an adult who received the AZD1222 COVID-19 vaccine. The DNA reads as follows: TGTGCCAGCAGTCCCCGGGCAGATACGCAGTATTTT. Its protein product is CASSPRADTQYF.